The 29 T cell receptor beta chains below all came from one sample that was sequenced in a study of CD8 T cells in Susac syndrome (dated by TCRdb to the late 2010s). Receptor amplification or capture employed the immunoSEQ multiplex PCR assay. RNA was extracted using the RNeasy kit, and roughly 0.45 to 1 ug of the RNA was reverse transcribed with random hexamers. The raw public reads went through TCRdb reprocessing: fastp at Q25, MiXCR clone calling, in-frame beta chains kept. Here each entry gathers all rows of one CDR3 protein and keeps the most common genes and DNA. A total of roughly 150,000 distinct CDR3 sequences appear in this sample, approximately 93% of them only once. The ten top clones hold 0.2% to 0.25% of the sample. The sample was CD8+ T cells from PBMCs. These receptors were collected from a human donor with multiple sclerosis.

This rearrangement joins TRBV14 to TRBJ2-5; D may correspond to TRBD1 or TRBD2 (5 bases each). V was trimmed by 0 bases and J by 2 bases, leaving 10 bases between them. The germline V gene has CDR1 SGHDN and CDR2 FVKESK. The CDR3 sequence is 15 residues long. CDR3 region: CASSQDLGPQETQYF. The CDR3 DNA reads TGTGCCAGCAGCCAAGATCTGGGACCTCAAGAGACCCAGTACTTC.

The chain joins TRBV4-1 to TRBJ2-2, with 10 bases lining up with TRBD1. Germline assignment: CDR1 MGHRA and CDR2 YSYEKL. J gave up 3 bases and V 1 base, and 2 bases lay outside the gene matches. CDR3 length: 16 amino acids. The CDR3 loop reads CASSQVGTGDTGELFF. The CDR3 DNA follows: TGCGCCAGCAGCCAAGTCGGGACAGGGGACACCGGGGAGCTGTTTTTT.

The CDR3 region is CASGLAPGTVSSYEQYF. In DNA form, the CDR3 reads TGTGCTAGTGGTTTGGCTCCGGGGACAGTCAGCTCCTACGAGCAGTACTTC. The chain recombines TRBV12-5 with TRBJ2-7, with 7 positions matching TRBD1. V was clipped by 1 base and J by 0 bases; unmatched bases: 9. CDR3 length equals 17 residues. From germline, CDR1 is LGHNT and CDR2 FRNRAP.

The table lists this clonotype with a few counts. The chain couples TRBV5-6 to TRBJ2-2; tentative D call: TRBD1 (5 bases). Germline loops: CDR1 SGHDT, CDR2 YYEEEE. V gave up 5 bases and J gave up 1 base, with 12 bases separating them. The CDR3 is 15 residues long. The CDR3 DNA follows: TGTGCCAGCAGTCCCAGGGCCAAGAACACCGGGGAGCTGTTTTTT. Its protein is CASSPRAKNTGELFF.

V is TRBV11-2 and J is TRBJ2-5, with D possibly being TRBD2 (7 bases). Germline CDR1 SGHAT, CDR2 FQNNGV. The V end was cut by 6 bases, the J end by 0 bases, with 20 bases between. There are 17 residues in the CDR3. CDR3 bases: TGTGCCAGCAGTTCCCGGGGGGCGGGGACGTACCAAGAGACCCAGTACTTC. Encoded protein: CASSSRGAGTYQETQYF.

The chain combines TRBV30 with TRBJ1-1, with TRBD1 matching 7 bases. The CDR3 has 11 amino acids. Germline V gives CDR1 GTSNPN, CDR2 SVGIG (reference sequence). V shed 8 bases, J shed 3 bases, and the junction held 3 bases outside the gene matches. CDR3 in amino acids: CAGDRDTEAFF. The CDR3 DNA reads TGTGCCGGTGACAGGGACACTGAAGCTTTCTTT. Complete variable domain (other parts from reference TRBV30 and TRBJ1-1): SQTIHQWPATLVQPVGSPLSLECTVEGTSNPNLYWYRQAAGRGLQLLFYSVGIGQISSEVPQNLSASRPQDRQFILSSKKLLLSDSGFYLCAGDRDTEAFFGQGTRLTVV.

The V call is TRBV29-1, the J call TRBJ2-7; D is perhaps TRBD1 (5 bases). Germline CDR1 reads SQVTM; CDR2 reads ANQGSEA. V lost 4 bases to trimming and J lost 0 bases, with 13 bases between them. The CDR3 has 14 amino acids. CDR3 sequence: CSVAGARSSYEQYF. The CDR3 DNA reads TGCAGCGTTGCTGGGGCGAGGAGCTCCTACGAGCAGTACTTC.

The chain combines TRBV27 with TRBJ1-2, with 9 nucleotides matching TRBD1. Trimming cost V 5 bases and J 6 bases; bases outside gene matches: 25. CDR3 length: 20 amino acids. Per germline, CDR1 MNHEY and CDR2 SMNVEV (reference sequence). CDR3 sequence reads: CASSPQPPGQGTNYRDGYTF. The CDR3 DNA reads TGTGCCAGCAGTCCCCAACCCCCGGGACAGGGAACCAACTATCGCGATGGCTACACCTTC.

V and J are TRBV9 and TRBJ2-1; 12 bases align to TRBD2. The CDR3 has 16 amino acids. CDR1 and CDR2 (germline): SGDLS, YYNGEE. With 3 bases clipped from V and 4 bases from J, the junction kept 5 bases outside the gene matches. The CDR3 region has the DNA TGTGCCAGCAGCGGTACTAGCGGGGGGTTATACAATGAGCAGTTCTTC. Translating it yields CASSGTSGGLYNEQFF.

CDR3 coding DNA: TGCAGCGTTGAAGATCCTCGACAGGGGAACACCGGGGAGCTGTTTTTT. This translates into CSVEDPRQGNTGELFF. This chain connects TRBV29-1 to TRBJ2-2, with 7 nucleotides matching TRBD1. The CDR3 has 16 residues. The ends lost 0 bases at V and 1 base at J; junction bases unmatched: 5. CDR1 and CDR2 from the germline V gene are SQVTM and ANQGSEA.

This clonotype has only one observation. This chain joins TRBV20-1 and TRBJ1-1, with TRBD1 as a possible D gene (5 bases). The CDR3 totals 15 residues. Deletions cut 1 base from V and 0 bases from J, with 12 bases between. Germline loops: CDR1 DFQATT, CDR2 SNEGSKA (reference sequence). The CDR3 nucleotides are TGCAGTGCTAGAGGTGGGGCCGAAATGAACACTGAAGCTTTCTTT. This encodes CSARGGAEMNTEAFF.

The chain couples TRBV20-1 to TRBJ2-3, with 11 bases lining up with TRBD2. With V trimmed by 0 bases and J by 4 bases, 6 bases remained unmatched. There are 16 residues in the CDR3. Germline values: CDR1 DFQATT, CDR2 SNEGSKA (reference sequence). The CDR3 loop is CSARDMALAGADTQYF. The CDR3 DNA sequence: TGCAGTGCTAGAGATATGGCACTAGCGGGGGCAGATACGCAGTATTTT.

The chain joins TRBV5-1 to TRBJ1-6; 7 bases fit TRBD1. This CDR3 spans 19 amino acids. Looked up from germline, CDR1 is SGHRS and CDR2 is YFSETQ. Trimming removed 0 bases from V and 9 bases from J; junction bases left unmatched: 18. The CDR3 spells CASSLVDSTGSLWASPLHF. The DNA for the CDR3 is TGCGCCAGCAGCTTGGTTGATTCGACAGGGTCGCTTTGGGCTTCACCCCTCCACTTT.

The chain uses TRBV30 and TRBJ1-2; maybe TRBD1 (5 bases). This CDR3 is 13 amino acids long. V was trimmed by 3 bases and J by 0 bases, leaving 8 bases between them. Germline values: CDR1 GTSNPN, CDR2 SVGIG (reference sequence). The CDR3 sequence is CAWRPRANYGYTF. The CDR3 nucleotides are TGTGCCTGGAGACCCAGGGCTAACTATGGCTACACCTTC.

In DNA form, the CDR3 reads TGTGCCAGCAGTTGGGAGGAAGGCTTGGAGACCCAGTACTTC. This encodes CASSWEEGLETQYF. V gene TRBV12-3 or TRBV12-4 combines with J gene TRBJ2-5, with D perhaps matching TRBD2 (6 bases). The CDR3 covers 14 residues. V lost 4 bases and J lost 5, with 14 bases in between.

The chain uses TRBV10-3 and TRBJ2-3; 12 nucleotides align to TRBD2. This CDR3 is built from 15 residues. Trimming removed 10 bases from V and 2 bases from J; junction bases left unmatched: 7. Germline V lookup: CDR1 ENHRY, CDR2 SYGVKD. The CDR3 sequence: CATMGTSGSTDTQYF. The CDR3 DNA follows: TGTGCCACCATGGGGACTAGCGGGTCCACAGATACGCAGTATTTT.

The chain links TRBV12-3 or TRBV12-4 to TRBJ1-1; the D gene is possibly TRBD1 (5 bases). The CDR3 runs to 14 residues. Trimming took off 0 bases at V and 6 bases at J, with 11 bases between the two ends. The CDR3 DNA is TGTGCCAGCAGTTTAGCGCCAGGGTACGCTGAAGCTTTCTTT. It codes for CASSLAPGYAEAFF.

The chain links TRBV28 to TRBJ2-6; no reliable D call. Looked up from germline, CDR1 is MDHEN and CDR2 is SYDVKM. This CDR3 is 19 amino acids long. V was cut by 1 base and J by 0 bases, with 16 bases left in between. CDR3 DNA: TGTGCCAGCAGTTTATTTCCGCCAGAATCGAGCTCTGGGGCCAACGTCCTGACTTTC. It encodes CASSLFPPESSSGANVLTF.

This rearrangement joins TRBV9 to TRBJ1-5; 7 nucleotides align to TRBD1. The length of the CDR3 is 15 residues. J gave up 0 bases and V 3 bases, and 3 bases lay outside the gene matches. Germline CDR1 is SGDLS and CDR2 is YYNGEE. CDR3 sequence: CASSEGTASNQPQHF. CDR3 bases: TGTGCCAGCAGCGAGGGGACAGCTAGCAATCAGCCCCAGCATTTT.

In DNA, the CDR3 is TGTGCCAGCAGACGGGACCGTGAAGCTTTCTTT. Amino acids: CASRRDREAFF. The chain couples TRBV7-9 to TRBJ1-1; D possibly corresponds to TRBD1 (5 bases). This CDR3 has 11 residues. Germline V gene lookup returns CDR1 SEHNR and CDR2 FQNEAQ (reference sequence). Trimming left V 6 bases short and J 7 bases short, with 9 bases between.

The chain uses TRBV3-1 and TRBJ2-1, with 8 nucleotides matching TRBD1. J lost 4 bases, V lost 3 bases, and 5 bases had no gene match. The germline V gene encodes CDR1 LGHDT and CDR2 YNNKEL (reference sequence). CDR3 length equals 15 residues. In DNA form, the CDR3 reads TGTGCCAGCAGCCACCCCGGGACAGGATACAATGAGCAGTTCTTC. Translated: CASSHPGTGYNEQFF.

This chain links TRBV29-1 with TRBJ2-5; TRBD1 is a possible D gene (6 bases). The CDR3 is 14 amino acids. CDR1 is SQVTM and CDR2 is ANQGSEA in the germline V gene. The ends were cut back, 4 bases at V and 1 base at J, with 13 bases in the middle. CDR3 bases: TGCAGCGTTGCCTCTGGACAGCTCCAAGAGACCCAGTACTTC. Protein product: CSVASGQLQETQYF.

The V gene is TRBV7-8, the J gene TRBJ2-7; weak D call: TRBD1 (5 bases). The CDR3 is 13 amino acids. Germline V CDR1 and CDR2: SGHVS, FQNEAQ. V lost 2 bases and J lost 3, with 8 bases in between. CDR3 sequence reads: CASSLSTVYEQYF. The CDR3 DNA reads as TGTGCCAGCAGCTTATCGACAGTCTACGAGCAGTACTTC.

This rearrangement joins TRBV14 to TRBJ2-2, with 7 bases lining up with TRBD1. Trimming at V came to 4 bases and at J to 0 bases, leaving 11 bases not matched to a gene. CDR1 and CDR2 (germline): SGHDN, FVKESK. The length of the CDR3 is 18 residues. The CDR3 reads CASSPWGDREPNTGELFF. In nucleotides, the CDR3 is TGTGCCAGCAGCCCATGGGGTGACAGGGAGCCGAACACCGGGGAGCTGTTTTTT.

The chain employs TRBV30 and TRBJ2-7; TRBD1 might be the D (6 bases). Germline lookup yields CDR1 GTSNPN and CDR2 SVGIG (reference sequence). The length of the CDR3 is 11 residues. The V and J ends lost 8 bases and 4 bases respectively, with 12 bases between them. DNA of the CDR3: TGTGCCGCCAGCAGGGGATACGAGCAGTACTTC. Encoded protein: CAASRGYEQYF.

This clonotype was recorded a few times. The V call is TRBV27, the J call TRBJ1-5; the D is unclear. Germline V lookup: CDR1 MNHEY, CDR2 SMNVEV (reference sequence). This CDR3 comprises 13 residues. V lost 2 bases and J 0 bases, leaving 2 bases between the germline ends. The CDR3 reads CASSLSSNQPQHF. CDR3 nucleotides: TGTGCCAGCAGTTTAAGTAGCAATCAGCCCCAGCATTTT.

The CDR3 DNA reads as TGTGCCACCAGCGACGGCGATACGCAGTATTTT. Protein: CATSDGDTQYF. J is TRBJ2-3 and V is TRBV15; D call uncertain. The CDR3 extends over 11 amino acids. The germline V gene has CDR1 LNHNV and CDR2 YYDKDF (reference sequence). V was pared by 5 bases and J by 6 bases, with 6 bases between.

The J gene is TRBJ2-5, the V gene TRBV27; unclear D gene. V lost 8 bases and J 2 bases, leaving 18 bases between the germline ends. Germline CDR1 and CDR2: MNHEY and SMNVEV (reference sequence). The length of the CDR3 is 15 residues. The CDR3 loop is CASGPLGLAQETQYF. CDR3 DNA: TGTGCCAGCGGACCCCTGGGGTTGGCTCAAGAGACCCAGTACTTC.

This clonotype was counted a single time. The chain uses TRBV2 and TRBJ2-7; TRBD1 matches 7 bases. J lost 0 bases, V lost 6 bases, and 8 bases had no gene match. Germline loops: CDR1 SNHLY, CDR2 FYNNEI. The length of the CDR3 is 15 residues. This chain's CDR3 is CASRTTGPSSYEQYF. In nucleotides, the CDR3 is TGTGCCAGCAGGACGACAGGGCCTAGCTCCTACGAGCAGTACTTC.